The 16 T cell receptor beta chains presented below share a single source sample, sequenced in a study of T cell responses to AZD1222 COVID-19 vaccine. The protocol was immunoSEQ multiplex PCR, while the TCRdb copy is restricted to in-frame clones and leaves out a portion. The sample lists just under 150,000 clones, 86% occurring once. This sample comprised peripheral blood, obtained 28 days after the second AZD1222 dose. The receptor set was obtained from an adult who received the AZD1222 COVID-19 vaccine.

The chain employs TRBV7-8 and TRBJ2-1; TRBD2 matches 10 bases. This CDR3 contains 14 residues. With 1 base clipped from V and 7 bases from J, the junction kept 1 base outside the gene matches. Per the germline V gene, CDR1 is SGHVS and CDR2 is FQNEAQ. Here the CDR3 DNA reads TGTGCCAGCAGCTTAGTAGCGGGAGGAAATGAGCAGTTCTTC. It yields the protein CASSLVAGGNEQFF.

This chain connects TRBV5-6 to TRBJ1-2; D remains ambiguous. The CDR3 extends over 12 amino acids. The V and J ends lost 4 bases and 5 bases respectively, with 9 bases between them. Per germline, CDR1 SGHDT and CDR2 YYEEEE. Here the CDR3 DNA reads TGTGCCAGCAGCAACAGCGGGTATGGCTACACCTTC. This sequence encodes CASSNSGYGYTF.

The chain couples TRBV7-6 to TRBJ2-7, with a tentative D call TRBD2 (6 bases). The CDR3 totals 12 residues. V lost 3 bases and J 6 bases, leaving 9 bases between the germline ends. The germline V gene encodes CDR1 SGHVS and CDR2 FNYEAQ. CDR3 residues: CASSFGGGEQYF. The CDR3, as DNA: TGTGCCAGCAGCTTTGGGGGAGGCGAGCAGTACTTC. Full variable domain (remainder filled in from reference TRBV7-6 and TRBJ2-7): GAGVSQSPRYKVTKRGQDVALRCDPISGHVSLYWYRQALGQGPEFLTYFNYEAQQDKSGLPNDRFSAERPEGSISTLTIQRTEQRDSAMYRCASSFGGGEQYFGPGTRLTVT.

This rearrangement joins TRBV28 to TRBJ1-4; a possible D gene is TRBD1 (5 bases). V lost 3 bases and J lost 11, with 22 bases in between. The V gene's germline CDR1 is MDHEN and CDR2 SYDVKM. CDR3 length: 16 residues. CDR3 in amino acids: CASSFHSGNALRKLFF. CDR3 coding DNA: TGTGCCAGCAGTTTCCACTCAGGGAATGCCCTTCGTAAACTGTTTTTT.

The chain is built from TRBV6-1 and TRBJ1-3; the D gene is possibly TRBD1 (5 bases). Germline V gene lookup returns CDR1 MNHNS and CDR2 SASEGT. V lost 0 bases and J lost 8, with 14 bases in between. The CDR3 extends over 15 amino acids. This CDR3 is CASSEAGTRGDTIYF. The CDR3 bases are TGTGCCAGCAGTGAAGCGGGGACCCGCGGGGACACCATATATTTT.

The table lists this clone with a count of one. The CDR3 sequence: CASSPSLPANYGYTF. The CDR3 region has the DNA TGTGCCAGTAGTCCGTCTCTCCCCGCTAACTATGGCTACACCTTC. This rearrangement joins TRBV19 to TRBJ1-2; no clear D. This CDR3 contains 15 residues. Trimming took off 5 bases at V and 0 bases at J, with 13 bases between the two ends. The germline CDR1 and CDR2 sequences are LNHDA and SQIVND (reference sequence).

This chain joins TRBV12-3 or TRBV12-4 and TRBJ1-6; D not certain. This CDR3 comprises 12 residues. Trimming cost V 2 bases and J 10 bases, with 6 bases left between them. This chain's CDR3 is CASSLMRSPLHF. The CDR3 nucleotides are TGTGCCAGCAGTTTAATGCGCTCACCCCTCCACTTT.

The rearrangement links TRBV6-5 to TRBJ2-1, with no clear D. The CDR3 contains 12 residues. V lost 10 bases to trimming and J lost 2 bases, with 9 bases between them. Germline V lookup: CDR1 MNHEY, CDR2 SVGAGI. CDR3 DNA sequence: TGTGCCACCACCAAAACCTACAATGAGCAGTTCTTC. It translates to CATTKTYNEQFF.

The rearrangement links TRBV19 to TRBJ2-7, with 7 bases lining up with TRBD2. The CDR3 spans 14 residues. Germline V gene sequence: CDR1 LNHDA, CDR2 SQIVND (reference sequence). V lost 4 bases to trimming and J lost 0 bases; unmatched junction nucleotides: 3. The chain's CDR3 is CASSKRDGSYEQYF. For the CDR3, the DNA is TGTGCCAGTAGTAAGCGGGACGGCTCCTACGAGCAGTACTTC. Filled out from reference TRBV19 and TRBJ2-7, the complete variable domain reads DGGITQSPKYLFRKEGQNVTLSCEQNLNHDAMYWYRQDPGQGLRLIYYSQIVNDFQKGDIAEGYSVSREKKESFPLTVTSAQKNPTAFYLCASSKRDGSYEQYFGPGTRLTVT.

J is TRBJ1-5 and V is TRBV18, with 8 bases lining up with TRBD1. The CDR3 runs 16 residues. V lost 0 bases and J lost 4; bases outside the gene matches: 5. The germline CDR1 and CDR2 sequences are KGHSH and LQKENI. DNA of the CDR3: TGTGCCAGCTCACCACCTGTAGGACAGGGAAATCAGCCCCAGCATTTT. It translates to CASSPPVGQGNQPQHF. The whole variable domain, filled in from reference TRBV18 and TRBJ1-5, reads NAGVMQNPRHLVRRRGQEARLRCSPMKGHSHVYWYRQLPEEGLKFMVYLQKENIIDESGMPKERFSAEFPKEGPSILRIQQVVRGDSAAYFCASSPPVGQGNQPQHFGDGTRLSIL.

The genes are TRBV10-2 and TRBJ1-1; unclear D gene. Germline V gives CDR1 WSHSY, CDR2 SAAADI. The CDR3 is made up of 13 amino acids. Trimming left V 6 bases short and J 2 bases short, with 10 bases between. The CDR3 nucleotides read TGCGCCAGCAGATGGGGAACAAACACTGAAGCTTTCTTT. Protein product: CASRWGTNTEAFF.

This clone was found a few times. The chain links TRBV27 to TRBJ1-5; D is possibly TRBD1 (6 bases). Per germline, CDR1 MNHEY and CDR2 SMNVEV (reference sequence). V was cut by 2 bases and J by 7 bases, with 15 bases left in between. This CDR3 region has 15 residues. The CDR3 loop is CASSLVGQGTQPQHF. In DNA form, the CDR3 reads TGTGCCAGCAGTTTAGTGGGGCAGGGGACGCAGCCCCAGCATTTT.

The chain links TRBV7-8 to TRBJ1-5; a weak D match, TRBD1 (5 bases). Trimming cost V 5 bases and J 7 bases, with 21 bases left between them. Germline V CDR1 and CDR2: SGHVS, FQNEAQ. The CDR3 totals 16 residues. CDR3 nucleotides: TGTGCCAGCAGCCCCTTCGACTCGACAGTCGGGCAGCCCCAGCATTTT. Translated, it gives CASSPFDSTVGQPQHF.

This clone occurred once. The chain joins TRBV5-4 to TRBJ2-7; no firm D call. Germline lookup yields CDR1 SGHNT and CDR2 YYREEE (reference sequence). CDR3 length: 14 residues. The ends were cut back, 3 bases at V and 0 bases at J, with 10 bases in the middle. DNA of the CDR3: TGTGCCAGCAGCTCCCCACAGAGCTCCTACGAGCAGTACTTC. It translates to CASSSPQSSYEQYF.

CDR3 in DNA: TGTGCCAGCAGCTTAGCGATGGCTAGCTGGGGCTCTGGGGCCAACGTCCTGACTTTC. This translates into CASSLAMASWGSGANVLTF. The J gene is TRBJ2-6, the V gene TRBV7-9; D is perhaps TRBD2 (5 bases). Trimming took 0 bases from V and 0 from J, leaving 15 bases between them. The CDR3 consists of 19 residues. The germline V gene has CDR1 SEHNR and CDR2 FQNEAQ (reference sequence).

The chain couples TRBV13 to TRBJ2-3; the D is unclear. This CDR3 spans 14 amino acids. Germline-derived CDR1 and CDR2 are PRHDT and FYEKMQ (reference sequence). V dropped 5 bases and J dropped 0 bases, with 9 bases sitting between them. Written as DNA, the CDR3 is TGTGCCAGCAGCCCTCGACCTAGCACAGATACGCAGTATTTT. This sequence encodes CASSPRPSTDTQYF.